This entry is about one T cell receptor (beta chain). This clone was counted once. Its antigen remains unidentified. Per-nucleotide qualities are absent, and no much larger clonotype sits a single base away. The entry originates in a study of cytomegalovirus exposure and HLA in healthy donors listed by TCRdb under 2017. Broadly, across the study: The 666 repertoires of the first cohort and the roughly 120 validation repertoires were produced on the same platform, according to a later analysis. High-throughput TCR immunosequencing, statistical association of individual TCRs with disease status, and machine learning were combined to predict cytomegalovirus infection status. The study aimed to test whether signatures of past pathogen exposure could be identified by cataloging public T cell receptors. A separate validation cohort of 90 to 150 different subjects was used in addition to the roughly 620-subject first cohort.

Separate from the approximately 670-subject first cohort, the validation cohort of more than 90 subjects was the group to which the donors belonged. Receptors were amplified or captured by the immunoSEQ multiplex PCR assay. The authors' analysis ran thus. To diagnose cytomegalovirus status from the catalog of TCR beta chain sequences, a statistical classification framework was built. TCRdb carries this immuneACCESS record with in-frame sequences only. Its versions omit some clonotypes, under half of them owing to an unresolved V gene in the studies checked, with the rest unexplained. V, J and clone size reflect that table, while D and trimming were determined from the DNA. Here the sample has more than 90,000 clones; about nine tenths occur a single time. The ten largest clonotypes hold less than 4.5% of the sample. Overall results and qualifications from the work: The authors suggested that the approach could potentially be generalized to other disease states and immunological phenotypes. In a later analysis, TCRs clustered in the first cohort were found to also tend to co-occur in the 120 or so validation repertoires, with over 90% of cluster scores above 0. The validation cohort had no HLA typing available for a later analysis, so co-occurrence within that cohort was assessed over all 130 or so repertoires. In the study, around 150 TCR beta chains were listed as associated with cytomegalovirus. A few of the identified cytomegalovirus-associated TCR beta chains were confirmed in vitro to be specific for cytomegalovirus antigens. In both the original and validation cohorts, the classifier was reported to diagnose cytomegalovirus status with high specificity and sensitivity. Across donors, most TCR sequences were observed very rarely, whereas some public TCRs were present in many individuals.

The sequencing sample was made of PBMCs. The source of this sequence is a man younger than 35 in good health and CMV-seropositive.

In nucleotide form, the sequence is TGTGCCAGCAGTGAAGCAAAGAGGACACGTGGAGATACGCAGTATTTT. Its product reads: CASSEAKRTRGDTQYF. The chain was built from TRBV2 and TRBJ2-3; TRBD1 could be the D gene, as 5 bases match. From its cysteine to its phenylalanine, the CDR3 spans 16 amino acids. Of all the DNA, just the CDR3 is kept, 48 bases in frame from base 1. V drops 0 bases and J drops 5 bases, leaving 15 bases in between. CDR1 SNHLY and CDR2 FYNNEI were looked up in the germline V gene.